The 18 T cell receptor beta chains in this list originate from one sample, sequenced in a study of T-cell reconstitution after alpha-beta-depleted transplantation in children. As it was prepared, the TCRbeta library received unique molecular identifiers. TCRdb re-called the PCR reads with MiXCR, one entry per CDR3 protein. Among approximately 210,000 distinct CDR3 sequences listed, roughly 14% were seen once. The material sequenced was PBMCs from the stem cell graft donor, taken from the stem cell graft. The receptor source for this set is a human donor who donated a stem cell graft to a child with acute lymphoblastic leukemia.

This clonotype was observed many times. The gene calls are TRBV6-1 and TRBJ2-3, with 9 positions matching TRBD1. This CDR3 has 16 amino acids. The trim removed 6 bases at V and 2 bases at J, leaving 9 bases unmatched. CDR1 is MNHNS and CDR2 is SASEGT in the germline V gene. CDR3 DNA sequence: TGTGCCAGCAGCAGTCAGGGACAGGGTATCACAGATACGCAGTATTTT. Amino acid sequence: CASSSQGQGITDTQYF.

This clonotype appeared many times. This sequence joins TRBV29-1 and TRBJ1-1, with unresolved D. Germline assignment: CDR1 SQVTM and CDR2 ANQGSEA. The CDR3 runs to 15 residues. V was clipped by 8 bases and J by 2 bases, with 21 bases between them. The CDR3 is CSPGRVWAVNTEAFF. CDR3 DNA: TGCAGCCCGGGTCGCGTATGGGCGGTTAACACTGAAGCTTTCTTT.

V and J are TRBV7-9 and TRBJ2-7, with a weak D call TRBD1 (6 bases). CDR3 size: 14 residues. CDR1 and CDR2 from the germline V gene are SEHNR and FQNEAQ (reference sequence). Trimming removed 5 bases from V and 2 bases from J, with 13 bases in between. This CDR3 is CASSPSTGPYEQYF. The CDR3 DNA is TGTGCCAGCAGCCCATCCACAGGGCCCTACGAGCAGTACTTC. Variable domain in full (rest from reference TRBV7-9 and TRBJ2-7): DTGVSQNPRHKITKRGQNVTFRCDPISEHNRLYWYRQTLGQGPEFLTYFQNEAQLEKSRLLSDRFSAERPKGSFSTLEIQRTEQGDSAMYLCASSPSTGPYEQYFGPGTRLTVT.

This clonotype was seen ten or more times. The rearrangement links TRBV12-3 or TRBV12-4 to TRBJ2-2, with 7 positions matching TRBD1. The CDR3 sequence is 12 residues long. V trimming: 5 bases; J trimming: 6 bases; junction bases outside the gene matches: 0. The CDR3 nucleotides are TGTGCCAGCAGTACAGGGGCCGGGGAGCTGTTTTTT. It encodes CASSTGAGELFF.

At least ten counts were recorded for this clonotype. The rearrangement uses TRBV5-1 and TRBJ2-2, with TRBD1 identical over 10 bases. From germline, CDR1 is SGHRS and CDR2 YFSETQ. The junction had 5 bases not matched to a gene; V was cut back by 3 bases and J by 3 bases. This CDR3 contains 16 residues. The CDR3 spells CASSSTGGLDTGELFF. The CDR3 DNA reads TGCGCCAGCAGCTCGACAGGGGGCTTGGACACCGGGGAGCTGTTTTTT.

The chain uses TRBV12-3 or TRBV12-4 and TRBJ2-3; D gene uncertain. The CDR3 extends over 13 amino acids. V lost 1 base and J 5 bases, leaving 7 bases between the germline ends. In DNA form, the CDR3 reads TGTGCCAGCAGTTTAGGGGTAAAAGATACGCAGTATTTT. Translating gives CASSLGVKDTQYF.

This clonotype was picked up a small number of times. CDR3 sequence: CASSTGPGANVLTF. Written as DNA, the CDR3 is TGTGCCAGTAGTACAGGGCCCGGGGCCAACGTCCTGACTTTC. The chain links TRBV19 to TRBJ2-6, with D perhaps matching TRBD1 (5 bases). This CDR3 is 14 amino acids long. V was cut by 4 bases and J by 4 bases, with 8 bases left in between. Germline CDR1 reads LNHDA; CDR2 reads SQIVND (reference sequence).

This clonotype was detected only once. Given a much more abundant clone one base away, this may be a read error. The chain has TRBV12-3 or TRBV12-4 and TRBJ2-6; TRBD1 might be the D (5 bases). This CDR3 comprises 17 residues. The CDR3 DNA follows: TGTGCCAGCAGGACCGGTGCAGTCCTCTCTGGGGCCTACGTCCTGACTTTC. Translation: CASRTGAVLSGAYVLTF.

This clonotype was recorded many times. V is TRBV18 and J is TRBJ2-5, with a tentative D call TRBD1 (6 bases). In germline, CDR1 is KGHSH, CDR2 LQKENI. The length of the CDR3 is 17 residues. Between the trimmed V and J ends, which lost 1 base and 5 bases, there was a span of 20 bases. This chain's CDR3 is CASSPLLASNTGETQYF. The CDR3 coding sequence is TGTGCCAGCTCACCACTCCTCGCCTCCAACACAGGGGAGACCCAGTACTTC.

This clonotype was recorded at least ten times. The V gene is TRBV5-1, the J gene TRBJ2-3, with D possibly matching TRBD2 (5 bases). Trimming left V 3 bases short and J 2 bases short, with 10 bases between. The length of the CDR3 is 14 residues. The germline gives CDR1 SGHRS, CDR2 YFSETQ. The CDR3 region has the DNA TGCGCCAGCAGCTCGGGATTCCCCACAGATACGCAGTATTTT. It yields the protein CASSSGFPTDTQYF.

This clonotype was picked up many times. CDR3 amino acids: CASAPRGRGDSPLHF. The CDR3 DNA reads as TGTGCCAGCGCGCCTAGGGGGCGAGGCGATTCACCCCTCCACTTT. This chain uses TRBV12-3 or TRBV12-4 with TRBJ1-6, with TRBD1 matching 7 bases. The CDR3 spans 15 residues. V trimming: 8 bases; J trimming: 8 bases; junction bases outside the gene matches: 12.

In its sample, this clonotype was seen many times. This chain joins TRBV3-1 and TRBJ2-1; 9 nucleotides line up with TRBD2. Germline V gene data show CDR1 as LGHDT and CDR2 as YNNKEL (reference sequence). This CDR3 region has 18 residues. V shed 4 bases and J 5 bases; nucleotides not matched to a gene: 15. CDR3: CASSPPPRRREGDNEQFF. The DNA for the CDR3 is TGTGCCAGCAGCCCTCCCCCTAGACGGCGGGAGGGGGACAATGAGCAGTTCTTC.

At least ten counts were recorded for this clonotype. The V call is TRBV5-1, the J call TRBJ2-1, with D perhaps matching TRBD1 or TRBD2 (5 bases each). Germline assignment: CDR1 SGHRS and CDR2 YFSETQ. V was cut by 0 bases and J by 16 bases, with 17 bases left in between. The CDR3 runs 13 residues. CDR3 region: CASSLVGERTHFF. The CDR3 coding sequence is TGCGCCAGCAGCTTGGTAGGGGAGCGGACCCACTTCTTC. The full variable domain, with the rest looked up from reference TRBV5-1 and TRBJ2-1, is KAGVTQTPRYLIKTRGQQVTLSCSPISGHRSVSWYQQTPGQGLQFLFEYFSETQRNKGNFPGRFSGRQFSNSRSEMNVSTLELGDSALYLCASSLVGERTHFFGPGTRLTVL.

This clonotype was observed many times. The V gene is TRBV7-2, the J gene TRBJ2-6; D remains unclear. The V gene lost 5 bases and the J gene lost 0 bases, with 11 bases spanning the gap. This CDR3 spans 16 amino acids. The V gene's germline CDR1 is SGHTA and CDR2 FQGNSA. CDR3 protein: CASSPMQSSGANVLTF. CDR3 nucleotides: TGTGCCAGCAGCCCAATGCAGAGCTCTGGGGCCAACGTCCTGACTTTC.

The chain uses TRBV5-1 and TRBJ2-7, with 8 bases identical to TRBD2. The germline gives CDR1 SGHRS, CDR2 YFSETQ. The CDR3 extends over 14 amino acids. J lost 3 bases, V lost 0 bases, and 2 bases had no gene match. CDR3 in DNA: TGCGCCAGCAGCTTGGCACTAGCGGACTACGAGCAGTACTTC. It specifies CASSLALADYEQYF.

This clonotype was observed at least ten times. The CDR3 bases are TGCGCCAGCAGTGAGTCCGGGACAGGGGGCAGCACAGATACGCAGTATTTT. This encodes CASSESGTGGSTDTQYF. V usage is TRBV10-1 and J usage is TRBJ2-3, with 12 bases that match TRBD1. The CDR3 contains 17 residues. V shed 0 bases and J 0 bases; nucleotides not matched to a gene: 1. Germline V gene lookup returns CDR1 WNHNN and CDR2 SYGVQD (reference sequence).

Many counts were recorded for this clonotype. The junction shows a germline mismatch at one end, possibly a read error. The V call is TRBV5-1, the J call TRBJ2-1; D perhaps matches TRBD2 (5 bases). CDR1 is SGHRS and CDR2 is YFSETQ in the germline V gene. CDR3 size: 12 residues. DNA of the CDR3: TGTGCCAGCAGTTTCCGGGGTAATGAGCAGTTCTTC. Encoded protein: CASSFRGNEQFF.

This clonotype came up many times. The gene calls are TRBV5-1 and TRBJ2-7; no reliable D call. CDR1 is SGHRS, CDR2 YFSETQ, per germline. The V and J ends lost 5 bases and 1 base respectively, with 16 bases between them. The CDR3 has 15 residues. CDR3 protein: CASSLRSGASYEQYF. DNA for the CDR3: TGCGCCAGCAGTCTGAGGTCCGGTGCATCCTACGAGCAGTACTTC.